Sequencing of this T cell receptor beta chain was carried out in a study of T-cell memory formation after mild COVID-19. The CDR3 has 14 amino acids. V dropped 1 base and J dropped 8; count of bases not matched to a gene: 4. Germline CDR1 is SEHNR and CDR2 is FQNEAQ (reference sequence). One entry per CDR3 protein, called by TCRdb with MiXCR from the 5' RACE reads. The data hold fewer than 700,000 distinct CDR3 sequences, with roughly 22% observed a single time. Notes on this clonotype: Its target is unknown.

Points from the study as a whole: Chiefly within CM and EM were the contracting CD4+ clones; CD8+ ones were within EMRA.

The sample consisted of PBMCs or a T cell subset sorted from them (not recorded which). V gene TRBV7-9 combines with J gene TRBJ2-4, with 8 bases matching TRBD1. The receptor was isolated from an adult woman who had mild COVID-19 (a few samples of this study predate the infection). Cell type and time point are not known. The DNA of the CDR3 is TGTGCCAGCAGCTTAGGCAGGGGGCGAGACATTCAGTACTTC. This codes for CASSLGRGRDIQYF.